The subject of this entry is one TCR beta chain. The antigen is undetermined. Regulatory T cells were sorted as CD4+CD25hiCD127low/negative. The CDR3 extends over 12 amino acids. CDR1 is SEHNR, CDR2 FQNEAQ, per germline (reference sequence). Trimming removed 1 base from V and 9 bases from J, with 7 bases in between. This sample was included in a study of B cell selection in AIRE deficiency. General study points: Of some 3,300 shared Treg TCRbeta sequences, over 30% were healthy-only, just under 9.5% patient-only. Patient Tconv and Treg cells showed healthy-like TCRBV usage, CDR3 length, diversity.

TCRdb's copy holds only in-frame clones and misses some; the assay was immunoSEQ multiplex PCR. The sample has fewer than 25,000 clones; about nine tenths are singletons. This clonotype was sampled from a human donor in good health. Sequenced material: CD4+CD25+ Tregs sorted from PBMCs. The V and J genes are TRBV7-9 and TRBJ2-1, with a weak D call TRBD2 (5 bases). CDR3 region: CASSLGGGEQFF. The DNA of the CDR3 is TGTGCCAGCAGCTTAGGAGGAGGTGAGCAGTTCTTC.